This passage covers 28 T cell receptor beta chains from one sample sequenced in a study of identical twins. TCRdb passed the 5' RACE reads through MiXCR, listing each CDR3 protein once. The sample holds some 250,000 distinct CDR3 sequences, 6.5% seen once. The same data also contributed to another study, on T cells expressing NK-cell markers.

The sequenced material came from CD8+ T cells sorted from blood. Source of these receptors: a woman under 30 in good health.

The chain is built from TRBV2 and TRBJ2-1; D might be TRBD2 (5 bases). There are 13 residues in the CDR3. Germline CDR1 and CDR2: SNHLY and FYNNEI. The V and J ends lost 7 bases and 3 bases respectively, with 10 bases between them. For the CDR3, the DNA is TGTGCCAGCATGAGGGAACTCTACAATGAGCAGTTCTTC. Translation gives CASMRELYNEQFF. Variable domain in full (rest from reference TRBV2 and TRBJ2-1): EPEVTQTPSHQVTQMGQEVILRCVPISNHLYFYWYRQILGQKVEFLVSFYNNEISEKSEIFDDQFSVERPDGSNFTLKIRSTKLEDSAMYFCASMRELYNEQFFGPGTRLTVL.

The rearrangement uses TRBV4-3 and TRBJ2-7, with D uncertain. Trimming left V 3 bases short and J 6 bases short, with 18 bases between. The CDR3 loop spans 15 amino acids. Germline lookup yields CDR1 LGHNA and CDR2 YSLEER. This chain's CDR3 is CASSQSFSDTVEQYF. The CDR3 DNA reads as TGCGCCAGCAGCCAGAGCTTCAGCGACACGGTCGAGCAGTACTTC.

The table lists this clonotype with a few counts. The rearrangement links TRBV5-6 to TRBJ2-7; 8 bases map to TRBD1. Germline trimming cut 4 bases from V and 6 bases from J; bases unmatched to any gene: 15. Germline CDR1 is SGHDT and CDR2 is YYEEEE. This CDR3 is 16 amino acids long. CDR3 sequence reads: CASSGVDRDFTGEQYF. The DNA of the CDR3 is TGTGCCAGCAGCGGGGTGGACAGGGACTTTACGGGCGAGCAGTACTTC.

The sample holds many counts of this clonotype. The V call is TRBV24-1, the J call TRBJ2-1; 8 bases map to TRBD1. The CDR3 has 14 amino acids. Losses at the gene ends were 4 bases for V and 6 bases for J; bases not matched to a gene: 4. Germline-derived CDR1 and CDR2 are KGHDR and SFDVKD. In DNA form, the CDR3 reads TGTGCCACCAGTGACCCTGGACAGGGCAATGAGCAGTTCTTC. Protein product: CATSDPGQGNEQFF.

The CDR3 sequence is CASRETDGNTIYF. The CDR3 nucleotides are TGCGCCAGCAGGGAGACTGATGGAAACACCATATATTTT. The rearrangement uses TRBV5-1 and TRBJ1-3; the D is unclear. CDR3 length equals 13 residues. Trimming shortened V by 5 bases and J by 3 bases, and 9 bases separated the two germline ends. CDR1 is SGHRS, CDR2 YFSETQ, per germline.

This clonotype was found a few times. The chain has TRBV4-3 and TRBJ2-3; 8 positions match TRBD1. V lost 0 bases and J lost 4; bases outside the gene matches: 6. Germline lookup yields CDR1 LGHNA and CDR2 YSLEER. This CDR3 has 16 amino acids. The chain's CDR3 is CASSQEGYRGADTQYF. CDR3 nucleotide sequence: TGCGCCAGCAGCCAAGAAGGGTACAGGGGGGCAGATACGCAGTATTTT.

This clonotype was counted between two and nine times. This sequence joins TRBV10-3 and TRBJ2-7, with a possible D match to TRBD1 (5 bases). In germline, CDR1 is ENHRY, CDR2 SYGVKD. Trimming left V 3 bases short and J 6 bases short, with 15 bases between. The CDR3 has 14 residues. CDR3 sequence reads: CAISEPREIGEQYF. In DNA form, the CDR3 reads TGTGCCATCAGTGAACCCAGGGAAATCGGCGAGCAGTACTTC.

V and J are TRBV6-2 or TRBV6-3 and TRBJ2-1; D may be TRBD2 (6 bases). Germline CDR1 MNHEY, CDR2 SVGEGT. CDR3 length: 16 residues. The V and J ends lost 3 bases and 6 bases respectively, with 18 bases between them. CDR3 residues: CASSYDGGAPSNEQFF. DNA for the CDR3: TGTGCCAGCAGTTATGACGGCGGGGCACCCTCCAATGAGCAGTTCTTC.

This clonotype was counted a few times. V gene TRBV2 combines with J gene TRBJ2-7; D is ambiguous. V was trimmed by 7 bases and J by 1 base, leaving 8 bases between them. The CDR3 is 12 residues long. Germline CDR1 SNHLY, CDR2 FYNNEI. The CDR3 DNA reads TGTGCCAGCACCGAACCTTCCTACGAGCAGTACTTC. This gives the protein CASTEPSYEQYF.

A word on this clonotype: It may be a read error: a sequence one base away is much more abundant. The CDR3 region is CASRKDWGVSGEQYF. The CDR3 region has the DNA TGCGCCAGCAGGAAGGACTGGGGAGTATCGGGCGAGCAGTACTTC. V usage is TRBV5-1 and J usage is TRBJ2-7, with D perhaps matching TRBD2 (5 bases). With 5 bases removed from V and 6 bases from J, the gap between germline ends came to 21 bases. Germline V gene sequence: CDR1 SGHRS, CDR2 YFSETQ. The CDR3 is 15 residues long.

This clonotype was picked up many times. The V gene is TRBV12-3 or TRBV12-4, the J gene TRBJ2-3; D is ambiguous. The CDR3 runs to 14 residues. The V gene lost 4 bases and the J gene lost 0 bases, with 8 bases spanning the gap. Here the CDR3 reads CASSYAPSTDTQYF. The CDR3 DNA reads as TGTGCCAGCAGTTATGCCCCCAGCACAGATACGCAGTATTTT.

CDR3 sequence reads: CASSFETSGTDTQYF. The CDR3 DNA follows: TGTGCCAGCAGTTTCGAGACTAGCGGCACAGATACGCAGTATTTT. The chain employs TRBV12-3 or TRBV12-4 and TRBJ2-3; 8 bases agree with TRBD2. The CDR3 totals 15 residues. The trim removed 3 bases at V and 1 base at J, leaving 3 bases unmatched.

In this sample, this clonotype turned up many times. The gene calls are TRBV27 and TRBJ2-7; TRBD2 aligns across 8 bases. The CDR3 length is 18 residues. Germline V CDR1 and CDR2: MNHEY, SMNVEV (reference sequence). Unmatched junction bases numbered 20, after V lost 5 bases and J lost 5 bases. CDR3 nucleotides: TGTGCCAGCAGTCCACTTATGCGACCGGGACTAGATTTAGACGAGCAGTACTTC. Encoded protein: CASSPLMRPGLDLDEQYF.

This clonotype was observed a handful of times. J is TRBJ1-1 and V is TRBV12-3 or TRBV12-4, with no clear D. The CDR3 has 14 residues. The V gene lost 3 bases and the J gene lost 1 base, with 9 bases spanning the gap. The CDR3 region has the DNA TGTGCCAGCAGTTTCGCAGCCTCGAACACTGAAGCTTTCTTT. This gives the protein CASSFAASNTEAFF.

This clonotype was seen ten or more times. The chain couples TRBV12-3 or TRBV12-4 to TRBJ1-2; unclear D gene. V was cut by 1 base and J by 1 base, with 7 bases left in between. The CDR3 runs to 14 residues. The CDR3 DNA follows: TGTGCCAGCAGTTTAGATCGGGTTAACTATGGCTACACCTTC. This encodes CASSLDRVNYGYTF.

The chain carries TRBV12-3 or TRBV12-4 and TRBJ2-7; 12 positions agree with TRBD2. After removal of 4 bases from V and 5 bases from J, the junction contained 0 bases not matched to a gene. This CDR3 region has 13 residues. The DNA of the CDR3 is TGTGCCAGCAGTTGGACTAGCGGGAACGAGCAGTACTTC. Protein: CASSWTSGNEQYF.

The rearrangement uses TRBV13 and TRBJ1-2; D not resolved. V was pared by 5 bases and J by 6 bases, with 19 bases between. The CDR3 sequence is 15 residues long. The germline V gene has CDR1 PRHDT and CDR2 FYEKMQ (reference sequence). CDR3 DNA sequence: TGTGCCAGCAGCCAATCCCGCCGGCCGGAGAATGGCTACACCTTC. Its protein is CASSQSRRPENGYTF.

This clonotype was detected only a few times. The chain links TRBV11-2 to TRBJ2-7; tentatively, D is TRBD1 or TRBD2 (5 bases each). CDR1 and CDR2 from the germline V gene are SGHAT and FQNNGV. With 4 bases removed from V and 1 base from J, the gap between germline ends came to 17 bases. The CDR3 covers 16 residues. In nucleotides, the CDR3 is TGTGCCAGCAGCTCCCACGGGACGGCGACTTCCTACGAGCAGTACTTC. Its protein is CASSSHGTATSYEQYF.

The genes are TRBV5-1 and TRBJ2-7, with D perhaps matching TRBD2 (6 bases). CDR3 size: 13 residues. The germline V and J ends were trimmed by 2 bases and 5 bases, with 11 bases remaining between them. In germline, CDR1 is SGHRS, CDR2 YFSETQ. This CDR3 is CASSFHGSDEQYF. The CDR3 DNA sequence: TGCGCCAGCAGCTTTCACGGGAGCGACGAGCAGTACTTC.

Only a few counts were recorded for this clonotype. The gene calls are TRBV28 and TRBJ1-1; the D is unclear. The V end was cut by 1 base, the J end by 8 bases, with 5 bases between. From germline, CDR1 is MDHEN and CDR2 SYDVKM. The CDR3 sequence is 11 residues long. Here the CDR3 reads CASSLYTEAFF. The CDR3 nucleotides read TGTGCCAGCAGTTTATATACAGAAGCTTTCTTT.

This clonotype was recorded many times. V is TRBV5-1 and J is TRBJ2-1; TRBD1 matches at 7 bases. The germline V gene has CDR1 SGHRS and CDR2 YFSETQ. V was pared by 5 bases and J by 7 bases, with 9 bases of the junction left unmatched. This CDR3 has 14 amino acids. The chain's CDR3 is CASRAAGTANEQFF. The CDR3 coding sequence is TGCGCCAGCAGAGCCGCCGGGACAGCTAATGAGCAGTTCTTC. The entire variable domain, with the rest obtained from reference TRBV5-1 and TRBJ2-1, is as follows: KAGVTQTPRYLIKTRGQQVTLSCSPISGHRSVSWYQQTPGQGLQFLFEYFSETQRNKGNFPGRFSGRQFSNSRSEMNVSTLELGDSALYLCASRAAGTANEQFFGPGTRLTVL.

This clonotype was observed a handful of times. The chain has TRBV12-3 or TRBV12-4 and TRBJ2-1; D gene ambiguous. This CDR3 contains 11 residues. The V and J ends lost 8 bases and 9 bases respectively, with 11 bases between them. The CDR3 spells CASGPLSEQFF. CDR3 coding DNA: TGTGCCAGCGGACCTCTTAGTGAGCAGTTCTTC.

The chain is built from TRBV12-3 or TRBV12-4 and TRBJ2-1; D not resolved. The V end was cut by 4 bases, the J end by 13 bases, with 11 bases between. The CDR3 contains 11 residues. The DNA of the CDR3 is TGTGCCAGCAGTTCAGGTCGTGGCCAGTTCTTC. It specifies CASSSGRGQFF.

There are a few counts of this clonotype. The V gene is TRBV9, the J gene TRBJ2-7, with TRBD2 matching 14 bases. The CDR3 extends over 15 amino acids. V dropped 2 bases and J dropped 3; count of bases not matched to a gene: 1. The germline V gene encodes CDR1 SGDLS and CDR2 YYNGEE. The DNA of the CDR3 is TGTGCCAGCAGCGTCGGACTAGCGGGGGGCTACGAGCAGTACTTC. Protein product: CASSVGLAGGYEQYF.

V gene TRBV5-1 combines with J gene TRBJ2-7, with TRBD1 matching 9 bases. Trimming removed 4 bases from V and 4 bases from J; junction bases left unmatched: 12. Germline V gives CDR1 SGHRS, CDR2 YFSETQ. The CDR3 has 16 residues. CDR3 sequence reads: CASSPDRQGGTYEQYF. CDR3 bases: TGCGCCAGCAGCCCGGACCGACAGGGGGGGACGTACGAGCAGTACTTC.

There are a few counts of this clonotype. This chain joins TRBV6-1 and TRBJ1-2; D gene unclear. The germline V and J ends were trimmed by 5 bases and 5 bases, with 15 bases remaining between them. This CDR3 region has 14 residues. CDR1 and CDR2 from the germline V gene are MNHNS and SASEGT. CDR3 DNA: TGTGCCAGCAGTCGAGGCGTAGAGGTTTATGGCTACACCTTC. Encoded protein: CASSRGVEVYGYTF.

This clonotype was observed many times. The chain couples TRBV12-3 or TRBV12-4 to TRBJ2-2, with 8 positions matching TRBD1. The CDR3 length is 16 residues. V shed 6 bases, J shed 6 bases, and the junction held 12 bases outside the gene matches. The CDR3 DNA reads as TGTGCCAGCAGCCGCGGACAGGGCCTCTGGGCCGGGGAGCTGTTTTTT. Protein product: CASSRGQGLWAGELFF.

This clonotype was seen more than once but under ten times. The chain combines TRBV9 with TRBJ1-1; TRBD1 matches 10 bases. Germline values: CDR1 SGDLS, CDR2 YYNGEE. V shed 3 bases, J shed 7 bases, and the junction held 12 bases outside the gene matches. The CDR3 totals 16 residues. The CDR3 DNA reads as TGTGCCAGCAGCGAGAACCCCCGGGACAGGGGTGTTGAAGCTTTCTTT. Protein: CASSENPRDRGVEAFF.